This T cell receptor beta chain was retrieved from a study of lymphopenia after photon versus proton radiotherapy. Study outcomes and limitations: Better survival with proton therapy was suggested as possible, not demonstrated. After the lymphocyte nadir, photon-treated repertoires showed oligoclonal expansion, especially of CD8+ Temra cells. Proton therapy kept repertoires fairly stable, unlike photons, which gained effector/memory cells. Post-nadir TCR diversity decline inversely tracked overall survival among those who died.

CDR1 and CDR2 from the germline V gene are SGHDN and FVKESK. Between the trimmed V and J ends, which lost 0 bases and 0 bases, there was a span of 15 bases. The CDR3 contains 17 residues. TCRdb's copy holds only in-frame clones and misses some; the assay was immunoSEQ multiplex PCR. This table holds 40,000 to 45,000 clones, approximately 82% found once. In the case of this clone: Its antigen is undetermined.

V usage is TRBV14 and J usage is TRBJ2-7; possibly TRBD2 for D (5 bases). The sequence was collected from a woman in her seventies with pancreatic cancer. Sample: peripheral blood, taken from a patient treated with proton-based radiotherapy. The CDR3 coding sequence is TGTGCCAGCAGCCAAGACCTAAGCCCGGGATACTCCTACGAGCAGTACTTC. Amino acid sequence: CASSQDLSPGYSYEQYF.